The clone carrying this TCR beta chain appeared a single time. Its target is unknown. TCRdb's table, derived via immunoSEQ multiplex PCR, lists solely in-frame clones and lacks some. Here the sample spans around 45,000 clones, roughly 83% being singletons. This sample stems from a study of Ad26.COV2.S vaccination and SARS-CoV-2 variants. Study-wide results and caveats: Using TCR breadth and depth analyses may have led to underestimated total T cell responses. Post-vaccination breadth of spike-specific CD8+ and CD4+ T cell responses was reportedly substantial. For non-spike TCRs, breadth in vaccine recipients resembled that in placebo recipients.

The J segment lost 0 bases and the V segment lost 8 bases, leaving 6 bases of the junction unmatched. The CDR3 extends over 14 amino acids. Germline CDR1 is SGHAT and CDR2 is FQNNGV. The receptor was isolated from a human donor who had recovered from COVID-19. V and J are TRBV11-2 and TRBJ2-7; 8 positions match TRBD2. This specimen was peripheral blood, taken after recovery from COVID-19. The CDR3: CASARGTSSYEQYF. Written as DNA, the CDR3 is TGTGCCAGCGCCCGGGGGACTAGCTCCTACGAGCAGTACTTC.